These T cell receptor beta chains were read from a single sample in a study of CD8+CD57+ T cells in acquired aplastic anemia. TCRdb recomputed calls from the reads with MiXCR, one row per CDR3 protein. The sample holds about 180,000 distinct CDR3 sequences, approximately 49% seen once. Sequenced input: sorted CD4+, CD8+, or CD8+CD57+ T cells (not recorded which) from PBMCs. These TCRs come from a human donor in good health. Each CDR3 is given with its conserved first and last residue. The order of the fields is D gene, clone size, J gene, V gene, CDR3 DNA, CDR3 protein. D genes are given only for firm matches. Where a row states a size, it is once, few, many or the class of an expanded clone; other rows omit it.

.	few	TRBJ2-5	TRBV29-1	TGCAGCGTACGCCGTGACCAAGAGACCCAGTACTTC	CSVRRDQETQYF
.	many	TRBJ2-1	TRBV20-1	TGCAGTGCTATCAAAATAATCACCTACAATGAGCAGTTCTTC	CSAIKIITYNEQFF
.	.	TRBJ1-1	TRBV7-2	TGTGCCAGCGGGTTGGGACAACAATTGAGGACTGAAGCTTTCTTT	CASGLGQQLRTEAFF
.	many	TRBJ2-2	TRBV20-1	TGCAGTGCCCCAGGCACGGGAAACACCGGGGAGCTGTTTTTT	CSAPGTGNTGELFF
.	.	TRBJ1-2	TRBV7-2	TGTGCCAGCAGCTTACGGGATCTCTTTGGCTACACCTTC	CASSLRDLFGYTF
.	.	TRBJ1-1	TRBV5-5	TGTGCCAGCAGCTTGGCTGGTTTCATGAACACTGAAGCTTTCTTT	CASSLAGFMNTEAFF
.	few	TRBJ1-1	TRBV12-5	TGTGCTAGTGGTTTCTCGGGATGGACTGAAGCTTTCTTT	CASGFSGWTEAFF
.	many	TRBJ2-5	TRBV25-1	TGTGCCAGCAGTGAATGGGGAGGTCCGGAGACCCAGTACTTC	CASSEWGGPETQYF
.	.	TRBJ2-5	TRBV19	TGTGCCAGTAGTATTGGAGGAGAACTCGGGGAGACCCAGTACTTC	CASSIGGELGETQYF
.	few	TRBJ1-1	TRBV15	TGTGCCACCAGCAAGGAGGGAGGAACCATGAACACTGAAGCTTTCTTT	CATSKEGGTMNTEAFF
TRBD2	.	TRBJ2-2	TRBV6-5	TGTGCCAGCAGTTTCGGACTAGCGGCAGTCACCGGGGAGCTGTTTTTT	CASSFGLAAVTGELFF
.	.	TRBJ2-1	TRBV10-2	TGCGCCAGCAAGGAGGCTATTACAATGGATGAGCAGTTCTTC	CASKEAITMDEQFF
.	many	TRBJ1-2	TRBV10-2	TGCGCCAGCAGGGGGGCAGTCCTTCACTATGGCTACACCTTC	CASRGAVLHYGYTF
TRBD2	.	TRBJ2-1	TRBV2	TGTGCCAGCAGTAACAGACTAGCGGGAGGGGAGCAGTTCTTC	CASSNRLAGGEQFF
TRBD1	.	TRBJ2-7	TRBV5-1	TGCGCCAGCAGCACCGACAGGGTGCTCGGCGAGCAGTACTTC	CASSTDRVLGEQYF
.	.	TRBJ2-3	TRBV24-1	TGTGCCACCAGTGATTTGTCGCCTAGCGTGAGAGATACGCAGTATTTT	CATSDLSPSVRDTQYF
.	.	TRBJ1-5	TRBV5-5	TGTGCCAGCAGCTTGGCAGGAGGGGTCAGCAATCAGCCCCAGCATTTT	CASSLAGGVSNQPQHF
TRBD1	.	TRBJ1-1	TRBV27	TGTGCCAGCATGGACAGGGTTGGAGCTGAAGCTTTCTTT	CASMDRVGAEAFF
.	.	TRBJ2-2	TRBV24-1	TGTGCCACCAGTGATGCATCAGGGAACACCGGGGAGCTGTTTTTT	CATSDASGNTGELFF
.	.	TRBJ1-1	TRBV28	TGTGCCAGCAGTTTAGGGTTGATGAACACTGAAGCTTTCTTT	CASSLGLMNTEAFF